A single T cell receptor (beta chain) is shown here with its context. Its target is unknown. The data stem from a study of cytomegalovirus exposure and HLA in healthy donors. In the study overall: Out of 150 million to 200 million T cells, an earlier analysis found 117 million unique TCR beta sequences in total.

Germline V CDR1 and CDR2: WSHSY, SAAADI. J was trimmed by 7 bases and V by 3 bases; bases with no gene match: 3. CDR3 size: 16 residues. Those who donated were healthy bone marrow donors. Study results and limitations: Under in vitro conditions, three CMV-associated chains were confirmed as specific for CMV antigens. Follow-up analysis later connected one missense variant in DCLRE1C with trimming of TCR beta V- and J-genes.

60 Vbeta and 13 Jbeta primers were used in PCR. TCRdb keeps only in-frame clones here, not all; method: immunoSEQ multiplex PCR. Found here are more than 90,000 clones, roughly 77% of them singletons; the top ten hold around 4.9%. Input material: PBMCs. The receptor's source is a man over 45 in good health and CMV-seropositive. The V and J genes are TRBV10-2 and TRBJ2-2, with 15 nucleotides matching TRBD2. In nucleotides, the CDR3 is TGCGCCAGCAGTGATGGACTAGCGGGGGGGCTCGGGGAGCTGTTTTTT. Encoded protein: CASSDGLAGGLGELFF.